The 25 T cell receptor beta chains below all came from one sample that was sequenced in a study of T cell repertoires in cytomegalovirus infection. These receptors have no identified antigens. MiXCR, run by TCRdb on the reads, gives a single entry per CDR3 protein. Here the sample spans 830,000 or so distinct CDR3 sequences, approximately 30% being singletons. The sequencing used cultured CD8+ T cells from PBMCs, collected from culture after CMV antigen stimulation. The source of these receptors is a human donor in good health (CMV status not recorded). Some clones in this sample may be carry-over from other donors' samples.

This clonotype has only a few counts. CDR3 amino acids: CASSFKGGSDEQFF. Here the CDR3 DNA reads TGCGCCAGCAGCTTTAAAGGGGGGTCTGATGAGCAGTTCTTC. The V call is TRBV5-1, the J call TRBJ2-1; the D gene could be TRBD1 or TRBD2 (6 bases each). Between the trimmed V and J ends, which lost 2 bases and 8 bases, there was a span of 14 bases. This CDR3 spans 14 amino acids. Germline CDR1 and CDR2: SGHRS and YFSETQ.

The sample holds a few counts of this clonotype. This chain connects TRBV12-3 or TRBV12-4 to TRBJ2-1; 8 positions match TRBD2. The CDR3 loop spans 17 amino acids. V lost 2 bases, J lost 6 bases, and 12 bases stayed unmatched. CDR3 DNA sequence: TGTGCCAGCAGTTTAAAGCTCCAGCGGGGGTCTGGCAATGAGCAGTTCTTC. It encodes CASSLKLQRGSGNEQFF.

The gene calls are TRBV7-8 and TRBJ2-7, with D perhaps matching TRBD1 (6 bases). Trimming cost V 5 bases and J 1 base, with 12 bases left between them. The germline V gene has CDR1 SGHVS and CDR2 FQNEAQ. The CDR3 length is 14 residues. The DNA for the CDR3 is TGTGCCAGCAGCATAATGACAGGTTCCTACGAGCAGTACGTC. Its translation: CASSIMTGSYEQYV.

The chain recombines TRBV5-1 with TRBJ2-1; possible D gene TRBD2, 7 bases. The length of the CDR3 is 16 residues. Trimming stripped 4 bases from V and 9 bases from J, with 23 bases between. The germline CDR1 and CDR2 sequences are SGHRS and YFSETQ. The CDR3 region has the DNA TGCGCCAGCAGCGCAAGGCGGGGGCCTACTCAAATTGAGCAGTTCTTC. As protein: CASSARRGPTQIEQFF.

This chain joins TRBV27 and TRBJ2-3, with a weak D call TRBD1 (6 bases). Germline-derived CDR1 and CDR2 are MNHEY and SMNVEV (reference sequence). CDR3 size: 15 residues. V lost 8 bases and J lost 2, with 17 bases in between. This CDR3 reads CASSANTGFTDTQYF. The CDR3 DNA is TGTGCCAGCTCCGCCAATACAGGGTTCACAGATACGCAGTATTTT.

Points on this clonotype: Possible read error: a much larger clone is one base away. V and J are TRBV7-8 and TRBJ2-2, with 7 bases matching TRBD2. The CDR3 is 16 residues long. From germline, CDR1 is SGHVS and CDR2 FQNEAQ. J lost 5 bases, V lost 5 bases, and 11 bases had no gene match. The CDR3 here is CASSLGAVGGTGELFF. The CDR3 coding sequence is TGTGCCAGCAGCCTTGGTGCGGTGGGGGGGACCGGGGAGCTGTTTTTT.

This clonotype has a count of ten or more. CDR3 sequence reads: CASRPDRRTEAFF. Here the CDR3 DNA reads TGTGCCAGCAGACCGGACAGAAGAACTGAAGCTTTCTTT. The V gene is TRBV28, the J gene TRBJ1-1, with D possibly being TRBD1 (6 bases). Germline CDR1 and CDR2: MDHEN and SYDVKM. The CDR3 is 13 amino acids. The V end was cut by 6 bases, the J end by 5 bases, with 13 bases between. The full variable domain, with the rest looked up from reference TRBV28 and TRBJ1-1, is DVKVTQSSRYLVKRTGEKVFLECVQDMDHENMFWYRQDPGLGLRLIYFSYDVKMKEKGDIPEGYSVSREKKERFSLILESASTNQTSMYLCASRPDRRTEAFFGQGTRLTVV.

At least ten counts were recorded for this clonotype. The genes are TRBV7-2 and TRBJ2-3; D is uncertain. The CDR3 has 17 amino acids. Trimming cost V 6 bases and J 6 bases, with 25 bases left between them. The germline V gene encodes CDR1 SGHTA and CDR2 FQGNSA. CDR3 in DNA: TGTGCCAGCAGTCGTCCCAGGAACGGGCCGCCCCAGGATACGCAGTATTTT. It codes for CASSRPRNGPPQDTQYF.

V and J are TRBV19 and TRBJ2-5, with 8 bases aligning to TRBD2. The CDR3 is 15 residues long. The germline CDR1 and CDR2 sequences are LNHDA and SQIVND (reference sequence). The V gene end was trimmed by 6 bases and the J gene end by 4 bases; junction bases not matched to a gene: 10. The CDR3 DNA reads TGTGCCAGTAGCTCTCCGGGGGGGCCAGGAGAGACCCAGTACTTC. It specifies CASSSPGGPGETQYF.

The gene calls are TRBV10-3 and TRBJ1-3, with 7 bases identical to TRBD1. The CDR3 runs to 13 residues. Germline V gene data show CDR1 as ENHRY and CDR2 as SYGVKD. J was trimmed by 0 bases and V by 11 bases; bases with no gene match: 4. The CDR3 spells CAAQGDSGNTIYF. CDR3 bases: TGTGCCGCCCAGGGGGACTCTGGAAACACCATATATTTT.

The chain couples TRBV29-1 to TRBJ1-1; possible D gene TRBD1, 5 bases. This CDR3 has 15 amino acids. V lost 3 bases and J 0 bases, leaving 14 bases between the germline ends. Per the germline V gene, CDR1 is SQVTM and CDR2 is ANQGSEA. CDR3 protein: CSVDDSSLMNTEAFF. As DNA, the CDR3 is TGCAGCGTTGACGACAGTTCCCTCATGAACACTGAAGCTTTCTTT.

This clonotype appeared a few times. V is TRBV27 and J is TRBJ2-1, with D possibly being TRBD2 (7 bases). Between the trimmed V and J ends, which lost 4 bases and 4 bases, there was a span of 11 bases. The CDR3 has 14 residues. Germline CDR1 and CDR2: MNHEY and SMNVEV (reference sequence). CDR3 in amino acids: CASSWGGLYNEQFF. The CDR3 coding sequence is TGTGCCAGCAGTTGGGGGGGGCTTTACAATGAGCAGTTCTTC.

This sequence joins TRBV6-1 and TRBJ1-5, with D possibly being TRBD1 (5 bases). Germline assignment: CDR1 MNHNS and CDR2 SASEGT. The CDR3 contains 15 residues. The V end lost 6 bases, the J end lost 0 bases, and 12 bases lay between the germline ends. CDR3 amino acids: CASRGGSNSNQPQHF. The CDR3 coding sequence is TGTGCCAGCAGGGGGGGGTCTAATAGCAATCAGCCCCAGCATTTT.

This clonotype appeared a few times. The chain has TRBV14 and TRBJ1-5; no clear D. Germline CDR1 and CDR2: SGHDN and FVKESK. This CDR3 is 14 amino acids long. V was pared by 1 base and J by 8 bases, with 12 bases between. The CDR3 here is CASSQVGDPEPQHF. CDR3 nucleotide sequence: TGTGCCAGCAGCCAAGTGGGTGACCCCGAGCCCCAGCATTTT.

The chain recombines TRBV28 with TRBJ2-5, with TRBD1 matching over 8 bases. CDR1 is MDHEN and CDR2 is SYDVKM in the germline V gene. The ends lost 3 bases at V and 0 bases at J; junction bases unmatched: 12. The CDR3 spans 18 residues. In DNA form, the CDR3 reads TGTGCCAGCAGTTTGAGTTTAGGGGAACAGGGGGACCAAGAGACCCAGTACTTC. Amino acids: CASSLSLGEQGDQETQYF.

This clonotype has more than one count but fewer than ten. The chain recombines TRBV12-3 or TRBV12-4 with TRBJ2-3; weak D call: TRBD2 (6 bases). The V end was cut by 8 bases, the J end by 5 bases, with 20 bases between. The CDR3 extends over 15 amino acids. CDR3 in amino acids: CASEGGRYLRDTQYF. The DNA for the CDR3 is TGTGCCAGCGAAGGTGGGAGGTACCTCCGAGATACGCAGTATTTT.

V and J are TRBV18 and TRBJ1-4; a weak D match, TRBD1 (5 bases). Germline V lookup: CDR1 KGHSH, CDR2 LQKENI. The V end was cut by 5 bases, the J end by 3 bases, with 10 bases between. The CDR3 runs to 14 residues. CDR3 in DNA: TGTGCCAGCTCATCCGACAGCCCTAATGAAAAACTGTTTTTT. Translation gives CASSSDSPNEKLFF.

This clonotype was detected only a few times. The DNA of the CDR3 is TGTGCCAGCAGTCAGTTGGGGGATACGCAGTATTTT. Amino acid sequence: CASSQLGDTQYF. V usage is TRBV27 and J usage is TRBJ2-3; D ambiguous. Germline V gives CDR1 MNHEY, CDR2 SMNVEV (reference sequence). Deletions cut 5 bases from V and 6 bases from J, with 9 bases between. CDR3 length equals 12 residues.

This clonotype was observed a few times. The chain carries TRBV25-1 and TRBJ1-2, with 7 nucleotides matching TRBD1. This CDR3 is built from 16 residues. V lost 4 bases, J lost 3 bases, and 11 bases stayed unmatched. Germline-derived CDR1 and CDR2 are MGHDK and SYGVNS. CDR3 protein: CASSGITGEGDYGYTF. In DNA, the CDR3 is TGTGCCAGCAGTGGCATTACAGGGGAGGGGGACTATGGCTACACCTTC.

The chain has TRBV29-1 and TRBJ2-7, with D perhaps TRBD1 or TRBD2 (5 bases each). CDR1 and CDR2 (germline): SQVTM, ANQGSEA. Trimming removed 3 bases at V and 5 bases at J, with 11 bases between. CDR3 length: 12 amino acids. CDR3 DNA: TGCAGCGTTGATGAGGGGACCCACGAGCAGTACTTC. Residues: CSVDEGTHEQYF.

This clonotype was counted only a few times. The chain joins TRBV6-4 to TRBJ1-2; 8 nucleotides align to TRBD1. V was pared by 5 bases and J by 5 bases, with 19 bases of the junction left unmatched. The CDR3 length is 18 residues. Germline CDR1 MRHNA, CDR2 SNTAGT. Here the CDR3 DNA reads TGTGCCAGCAGTCCTGAAAGACTAACCAGGGGGCTGAAATATGGCTACACCTTC. Protein product: CASSPERLTRGLKYGYTF.

The chain uses TRBV6-6 and TRBJ1-4; 9 nucleotides agree with TRBD1. V lost 2 bases to trimming and J lost 3 bases; unmatched junction nucleotides: 19. Germline CDR1 and CDR2: MNHNY and SVGAGI (reference sequence). The length of the CDR3 is 21 residues. The CDR3: CASSYPPEIGDRDKANEKLFF. The CDR3 DNA reads as TGTGCCAGCAGTTACCCCCCGGAGATAGGGGACAGGGACAAGGCTAATGAAAAACTGTTTTTT.

This clonotype was detected only a few times. This rearrangement joins TRBV5-8 to TRBJ2-2; possibly TRBD1 for D (5 bases). V was shortened by 4 bases and J by 5 bases, with 15 bases between the two germline ends. This CDR3 region has 15 residues. The germline V gene has CDR1 SGHTS and CDR2 YDEGEE. In DNA, the CDR3 is TGTGCCAGCAGCACCAGACAGTTCGTGACCGGGGAGCTGTTTTTT. This gives the protein CASSTRQFVTGELFF.

This clonotype showed up just a few times. V usage is TRBV27 and J usage is TRBJ2-1; TRBD1 agrees at 7 bases. CDR3 length: 17 residues. In germline, CDR1 is MNHEY, CDR2 SMNVEV (reference sequence). V shed 7 bases, J shed 3 bases, and the junction held 15 bases outside the gene matches. CDR3 sequence (DNA): TGTGCCAGCACGGACTCCAACAGGGGTGGCGACTACAATGAGCAGTTCTTC. This codes for CASTDSNRGGDYNEQFF.

V and J are TRBV10-3 and TRBJ1-2; perhaps TRBD1 as D (6 bases). CDR1 is ENHRY, CDR2 SYGVKD, per germline. The CDR3 loop spans 12 amino acids. Trimming left V 9 bases short and J 2 bases short, with 10 bases between. This CDR3 reads CAILTGNYGYTF. CDR3 coding DNA: TGTGCCATTCTCACAGGGAACTATGGCTACACCTTC.